These 21 T cell receptor beta chains were sequenced from one sample in a study of cytomegalovirus exposure and HLA in healthy donors. PCR employed 60 Vbeta and 13 Jbeta primers. The protocol was immunoSEQ multiplex PCR, while the TCRdb copy is restricted to in-frame clones and leaves out a portion. Among about 190,000 clones listed, approximately 82% were seen once. The specimen was PBMCs. These receptors all come from a woman in her twenties or thirties in good health and CMV-seronegative.

This clone was observed a handful of times. The chain employs TRBV6-6 and TRBJ2-3, with D uncertain. CDR1 is MNHNY, CDR2 SVGAGI, per germline (reference sequence). The CDR3 sequence is 11 residues long. V gave up 6 bases and J gave up 7 bases, with 8 bases separating them. The CDR3: CASSSVNTQYF. CDR3 in DNA: TGTGCCAGCAGCTCGGTTAATACGCAGTATTTT.

The chain joins TRBV29-1 to TRBJ2-5, with D uncertain. The CDR3 sequence is 13 residues long. Germline assignment: CDR1 SQVTM and CDR2 ANQGSEA. V lost 3 bases and J 2 bases, leaving 10 bases between the germline ends. The CDR3 sequence is CSVDGGIQETQYF. CDR3 in DNA: TGCAGCGTTGATGGCGGAATACAAGAGACCCAGTACTTC.

Points on this clone: One junction end does not reproduce the germline sequence, and a read error may be involved. The rearrangement joins TRBV7-9 to TRBJ1-2; tentative D call: TRBD1 (5 bases). CDR3 length: 15 amino acids. CDR1 is SEHNR and CDR2 is FQNEAQ in the germline V gene (reference sequence). The CDR3 DNA follows: TGTTCCAGCAGCTTAGTTCAGGGCACCCATGGTGGCTACACCTTC. Translation: CSSSLVQGTHGGYTF.

V gene TRBV10-2 combines with J gene TRBJ1-5, with D tentatively TRBD1 (6 bases). The germline V gene has CDR1 WSHSY and CDR2 SAAADI. Trimming removed 3 bases from V and 6 bases from J, with 12 bases in between. This CDR3 contains 14 residues. The CDR3 loop is CASSETGLSQPQHF. As DNA, the CDR3 is TGCGCCAGCAGTGAAACAGGGTTAAGTCAGCCCCAGCATTTT.

The sample holds one count of this clone. The rearrangement uses TRBV7-9 and TRBJ2-1; 9 positions match TRBD1. CDR3 length: 17 residues. Trimming cost V 1 base and J 9 bases; bases outside gene matches: 13. Per the germline V gene, CDR1 is SEHNR and CDR2 is FQNEAQ (reference sequence). The CDR3 DNA sequence: TGTGCCAGCAGCTTAGTACGGGGACAGGGTCTACGAGGTGAGCAGTTCTTC. As protein: CASSLVRGQGLRGEQFF.

This chain links TRBV6-1 with TRBJ1-4; TRBD1 aligns across 9 bases. This CDR3 comprises 15 residues. The junction had 6 bases not matched to a gene; V was cut back by 6 bases and J by 4 bases. Germline V gene lookup returns CDR1 MNHNS and CDR2 SASEGT. CDR3 DNA: TGTGCCAGCAGACCGATGACAGGGGGTAATGAAAAACTGTTTTTT. Its protein is CASRPMTGGNEKLFF.

A single count supports this clone. The chain couples TRBV7-8 to TRBJ2-7; TRBD2 aligns across 8 bases. The trim removed 2 bases at V and 5 bases at J, leaving 11 bases unmatched. The CDR3 covers 16 residues. The germline V gene has CDR1 SGHVS and CDR2 FQNEAQ. The CDR3 DNA follows: TGTGCCAGCAGCTTACAGGTGGCGGGAGGCTGGGACGAGCAGTACTTC. It translates to CASSLQVAGGWDEQYF.

The genes are TRBV28 and TRBJ2-7; TRBD2 aligns across 11 bases. The CDR3 is 14 amino acids. V lost 9 bases, J lost 2 bases, and 6 bases stayed unmatched. Germline CDR1 is MDHEN and CDR2 is SYDVKM. CDR3 nucleotide sequence: TGTGCCAGTTATTCGGGACTAGCGGCCTACGAGCAGTACTTC. Translated, it gives CASYSGLAAYEQYF.

This clone turned up a few times. CDR3 in DNA: TGTGCCAGCAGCTACGACAGGGAAGGCTACACCTTC. It encodes CASSYDREGYTF. The chain is built from TRBV5-6 and TRBJ1-2, with 7 bases that match TRBD1. CDR1 SGHDT and CDR2 YYEEEE come from the germline V gene. The V and J ends lost 3 bases and 8 bases, in that order; junction bases with no gene match: 4. The CDR3 is 12 amino acids.

The chain links TRBV28 to TRBJ2-7; D uncertain. There are 13 residues in the CDR3. V gave up 10 bases and J gave up 1 base, with 14 bases separating them. Germline CDR1 is MDHEN and CDR2 is SYDVKM. The DNA of the CDR3 is TGTGCCATTAGTCCCCCGGGTTCCTACGAGCAGTACTTC. Its protein is CAISPPGSYEQYF.

This CDR3 is CASSPGTAFTGELFF. The CDR3 bases are TGTGCCAGCAGCCCCGGGACAGCTTTCACCGGGGAGCTGTTTTTT. The chain combines TRBV5-6 with TRBJ2-2; 7 nucleotides line up with TRBD1. V was clipped by 4 bases and J by 4 bases; unmatched bases: 7. This CDR3 region has 15 residues. Per germline, CDR1 SGHDT and CDR2 YYEEEE.

This chain uses TRBV9 with TRBJ2-5; no reliable D call. Trimming took off 0 bases at V and 1 base at J, with 7 bases between the two ends. CDR3 length: 14 residues. Germline lookup yields CDR1 SGDLS and CDR2 YYNGEE. The CDR3 nucleotides read TGTGCCAGCAGCGTAGAGAGTTCCCAAGAGACCCAGTACTTC. This encodes CASSVESSQETQYF.

V and J are TRBV9 and TRBJ2-2; 8 bases match TRBD1. Germline V gene sequence: CDR1 SGDLS, CDR2 YYNGEE. This CDR3 contains 15 residues. Trimming removed 4 bases from V and 7 bases from J; junction bases left unmatched: 9. This CDR3 reads CASSIEQGVSGELFF. The CDR3 coding sequence is TGTGCCAGCAGCATAGAACAGGGGGTGAGCGGGGAGCTGTTTTTT.

The chain is built from TRBV5-4 and TRBJ2-5; 8 nucleotides line up with TRBD1. CDR3 length: 15 amino acids. V dropped 2 bases and J dropped 3; count of bases not matched to a gene: 6. CDR1 and CDR2 (germline): SGHNT, YYREEE (reference sequence). The CDR3 region is CASSLGVDREETQYF. In DNA form, the CDR3 reads TGTGCCAGCAGCTTAGGCGTGGACAGGGAAGAGACCCAGTACTTC.

Comment on this clone: At one end the junction does not follow the germline gene, possibly because of a read error. The chain is built from TRBV7-9 and TRBJ2-2; 15 positions match TRBD2. Per germline, CDR1 SEHNR and CDR2 FQNEAQ (reference sequence). CDR3 size: 19 residues. CDR3 sequence: CSSSFGLAGGVTNTGELFF. CDR3 coding DNA: TGTTCCAGCAGCTTTGGACTAGCGGGGGGGGTTACGAACACCGGGGAGCTGTTTTTT.

The rearrangement joins TRBV4-1 to TRBJ2-5, with TRBD1 matching over 10 bases. The J call may be mistaken, given a closer DNA end match to TRBJ2-7. This CDR3 comprises 16 residues. The V gene's germline CDR1 is MGHRA and CDR2 YSYEKL. The CDR3 DNA follows: TGCGCCAGCAGCCAAGAGGGTCGACAGGGGGCGTACGAGCAGTACTTC. Protein sequence: CASSQEGRQGAYEQYF.

As concerns this clone: An end of the junction differs from the germline gene, which may be a read error. This chain connects TRBV18 to TRBJ1-4; perhaps TRBD1 as D (5 bases). The CDR3 sequence is 12 residues long. Germline lookup yields CDR1 KGHSH and CDR2 LQKENI. The CDR3 spells CASRIEGEILFF. The CDR3 DNA reads as TGTGCCAGCCGGATTGAAGGGGAAATACTGTTTTTT.

The chain combines TRBV19 with TRBJ2-5; D is unclear. This CDR3 is built from 13 residues. Germline CDR1 is LNHDA and CDR2 is SQIVND (reference sequence). With 3 bases removed from V and 9 bases from J, the gap between germline ends came to 14 bases. The CDR3, as DNA: TGTGCCAGTAGTATTCCTCTCCATCCAGCCCAGTACTTC. Its translation: CASSIPLHPAQYF.

The genes are TRBV27 and TRBJ2-7; D may be TRBD1 (6 bases). CDR3 size: 14 residues. V lost 3 bases and J lost 2, with 11 bases in between. The germline gives CDR1 MNHEY, CDR2 SMNVEV (reference sequence). The CDR3 region has the DNA TGTGCCAGCAGTTTTCGGTCAGGGGCCTACGAGCAGTACTTC. The encoded protein is CASSFRSGAYEQYF.

This clone was counted between two and nine times. The chain carries TRBV29-1 and TRBJ2-3; 12 bases are a match to TRBD2. V was pared by 0 bases and J by 3 bases, with 13 bases of the junction left unmatched. The CDR3 runs to 19 residues. Germline V lookup: CDR1 SQVTM, CDR2 ANQGSEA. DNA for the CDR3: TGCAGCGTTGAAGATTGGGTGCTAGCGGGAGGGACGGGGACAGATACGCAGTATTTT. The encoded protein is CSVEDWVLAGGTGTDTQYF.

This clone was counted a single time. This chain joins TRBV19 and TRBJ1-6; 7 bases fit TRBD1. Germline CDR1 LNHDA, CDR2 SQIVND (reference sequence). Unmatched junction bases numbered 4, after V lost 0 bases and J lost 8 bases. The CDR3 is made up of 15 amino acids. DNA of the CDR3: TGTGCCAGTAGTATAGAACGACAGGGCTATTCACCCCTCCACTTT. Its translation: CASSIERQGYSPLHF.